These 11 T cell receptor beta chains came from one sample sequenced in a study of lymphopenia after photon versus proton radiotherapy. Assay used: immunoSEQ multiplex PCR; TCRdb lists only in-frame clones, some missing. The repertoire has 65,000 to 85,000 clones, about nine tenths of them found once; the top ten carry about 2.2%. The starting material was peripheral blood, obtained from a patient treated with photon-based radiotherapy. The receptors originated from a middle-aged woman with cholangiocarcinoma.

The chain combines TRBV19 with TRBJ1-2; D uncertain. Trimming removed 9 bases at V and 5 bases at J, with 22 bases between. The CDR3 is 15 amino acids. Germline CDR1 is LNHDA and CDR2 is SQIVND (reference sequence). The CDR3 DNA is TGTGCCAGCCTTGACCTCCGGGCCCTGTCTTATGGCTACACCTTC. This sequence encodes CASLDLRALSYGYTF.

The chain links TRBV7-9 to TRBJ2-1, with D perhaps matching TRBD2 (6 bases). Trimming took off 8 bases at V and 4 bases at J, with 9 bases between the two ends. The length of the CDR3 is 12 residues. Germline-derived CDR1 and CDR2 are SEHNR and FQNEAQ (reference sequence). In nucleotides, the CDR3 is TGTGCCAGCGGGGGGACTTACAATGAGCAGTTCTTC. Translating gives CASGGTYNEQFF.

The chain couples TRBV6-1 to TRBJ1-1; D not resolved. V was pared by 11 bases and J by 3 bases, with 19 bases between. CDR1 and CDR2 (germline): MNHNS, SASEGT. The CDR3 is made up of 14 amino acids. The CDR3, as DNA: TGTGCCTTATCACCGGGCCCCCGTGACACTGAAGCTTTCTTT. Its translation is CALSPGPRDTEAFF.

The chain uses TRBV5-1 and TRBJ2-5, with 7 bases aligning to TRBD2. The CDR3 has 15 amino acids. Germline-derived CDR1 and CDR2 are SGHRS and YFSETQ. V was clipped by 4 bases and J by 5 bases; unmatched bases: 11. The CDR3 bases are TGCGCCAGCAGCCTCTTAGGACTAGAATTGGAGACCCAGTACTTC. This gives the protein CASSLLGLELETQYF. Combining the CDR3 with reference TRBV5-1 and TRBJ2-5 gives the whole variable domain KAGVTQTPRYLIKTRGQQVTLSCSPISGHRSVSWYQQTPGQGLQFLFEYFSETQRNKGNFPGRFSGRQFSNSRSEMNVSTLELGDSALYLCASSLLGLELETQYFGPGTRLLVL.

The chain links TRBV25-1 to TRBJ2-2; TRBD2 agrees at 7 bases. Germline V gene lookup returns CDR1 MGHDK and CDR2 SYGVNS. The CDR3 is 17 amino acids. Trimming took 1 base from V and 0 from J; bases not matched to a gene: 5. The CDR3 region is CASSELGAGTNTGELFF. The CDR3 region has the DNA TGTGCCAGCAGTGAATTGGGAGCGGGAACGAACACCGGGGAGCTGTTTTTT.

In nucleotides, the CDR3 is TGTGCCAGCAGCCCCCGGACAGGGGGCAACCCTTATGGCTACACCTTC. Encoded protein: CASSPRTGGNPYGYTF. This chain links TRBV14 with TRBJ1-2; 11 nucleotides match TRBD1. Per germline, CDR1 SGHDN and CDR2 FVKESK. CDR3 length equals 16 residues. Unmatched junction bases numbered 9, after V lost 4 bases and J lost 5 bases.

In its sample, this clone was seen once. This chain links TRBV4-3 with TRBJ2-3; D call uncertain. The CDR3 contains 13 residues. V was clipped by 4 bases and J by 5 bases, with 10 bases between them. Germline V CDR1 and CDR2: LGHNA, YSLEER. The DNA for the CDR3 is TGCGCCAGCAGCCTTGGTTTCCGAGATACGCAGTATTTT. It codes for CASSLGFRDTQYF.

The chain combines TRBV15 with TRBJ1-1; D gene uncertain. Trimming removed 3 bases at V and 4 bases at J, with 9 bases between. This CDR3 is 13 amino acids long. Germline values: CDR1 LNHNV, CDR2 YYDKDF (reference sequence). This CDR3 is CATSRERGTEAFF. The DNA for the CDR3 is TGTGCCACCAGCAGGGAGCGTGGCACTGAAGCTTTCTTT.

The DNA for the CDR3 is TGTGCCAGCAGTGATCTTGGTCCCCCGGCCACTGAAGCTTTCTTT. Translating gives CASSDLGPPATEAFF. V and J are TRBV2 and TRBJ1-1; no definite D call. The CDR3 runs 15 residues. Germline assignment: CDR1 SNHLY and CDR2 FYNNEI. The V end was cut by 3 bases, the J end by 4 bases, with 15 bases between.

The gene calls are TRBV7-8 and TRBJ2-3, with a possible D match to TRBD2 (6 bases). The CDR3 covers 14 residues. CDR1 and CDR2 from the germline V gene are SGHVS and FQNEAQ. Trimming cost V 5 bases and J 6 bases, with 15 bases left between them. CDR3 region: CASSTRDFSDTQYF. In DNA, the CDR3 is TGTGCCAGCAGCACCCGGGACTTCTCGGATACGCAGTATTTT.

The chain uses TRBV14 and TRBJ2-3, with TRBD2 matching over 9 bases. Trimming cost V 1 base and J 5 bases; bases outside gene matches: 4. The CDR3 loop spans 15 amino acids. Germline V gives CDR1 SGHDN, CDR2 FVKESK. This CDR3 reads CASSQGLAGRDTQYF. DNA of the CDR3: TGTGCCAGCAGCCAAGGTCTAGCGGGGCGAGATACGCAGTATTTT.